These 6 T cell receptor beta chains were sequenced from one sample in a study of tumor-infiltrating lymphocytes in primary liver carcinoma. Each 20-30 mg portion of unsorted bulk tissue served as the source for co-extraction of RNA and DNA. The researchers produced TCR beta cDNA from around 500 ng total RNA with a constant-region primer. Slightly modified ARM-PCR, run as three nested multiplex PCR rounds, produced the TCR beta libraries. Forward primers for TRBV1-TRBV30 and a C-beta reverse primer served the first two PCR rounds, at about 10 cycles each. TCRdb re-analysed the multiplex PCR reads in MiXCR, keeping a single row per CDR3 protein. The sample has around 40,000 distinct CDR3 sequences, around 66% seen once. Sequenced: liver tumor tissue from sampling region 2. Subset denoted: tumor region T2, inferior pole. The receptors here all came from a middle-aged man with primary liver carcinoma and hepatitis B virus infection.

The gene calls are TRBV7-8 and TRBJ1-6; D remains ambiguous. Germline loops: CDR1 SGHVS, CDR2 FQNEAQ. The CDR3 length is 16 residues. Trimming took 5 bases from V and 8 from J, leaving 19 bases between them. CDR3 protein: CASSRLGLGDDSPLHF. CDR3 DNA sequence: TGTGCCAGCAGCCGACTCGGGCTCGGGGATGATTCACCCCTCCACTTT.

Worth noting for this clonotype: A junction end diverges from the germline sequence, so it may reflect a read error. The chain combines TRBV4-2 with TRBJ2-2, with D possibly being TRBD2 (5 bases). The CDR3 length is 16 residues. CDR1 and CDR2 from the germline V gene are LGHNA and YNFKEQ. The CDR3, as DNA: TGTGCCATCAGCCAAGAATGGCGGGTGTGCACCGGGGAGCTGTTTTTT. This codes for CAISQEWRVCTGELFF.

Regarding this clonotype: Mismatch with germline at one junction end may stem from a read error. The chain couples TRBV5-6 to TRBJ2-7; unclear D gene. The CDR3 consists of 14 residues. Germline V gives CDR1 SGHDT, CDR2 YYEEEE. In DNA form, the CDR3 reads TGTGCCAGCAGCTCAACCGTTGCCAGCAACAAGCACTACTTC. This gives the protein CASSSTVASNKHYF.

On this clonotype: In this CDR3 the conserved last residue, phenylalanine or tryptophan, is missing, so a read error is likely. The rearrangement joins TRBV29-1 to TRBJ2-7; D could derive from TRBD1 or TRBD2 (5 bases each). CDR3 length: 16 residues. Germline loops: CDR1 SQVTM, CDR2 ANQGSEA. The CDR3 protein is CSATTSGTGTPYKQYS. CDR3 sequence (DNA): TGCAGCGCCACGACATCTGGGACCGGCACTCCCTACAAGCAGTACTCC.

As regards this clonotype: One end of the junction is discordant with germline, which a read error may explain. The chain combines TRBV4-2 with TRBJ1-4; D may be TRBD1 (6 bases). CDR3 length: 14 amino acids. Germline lookup yields CDR1 LGHNA and CDR2 YNFKEQ. CDR3 region: CVSSQGGIGEKPFF. In DNA, the CDR3 is TGTGTCAGCAGCCAAGGGGGGATCGGGGAAAAACCTTTTTTT.

Comments on this clonotype: At one end the junction does not follow the germline gene, possibly because of a read error. The chain links TRBV4-2 to TRBJ1-2; TRBD1 might be the D (6 bases). This CDR3 comprises 14 residues. Germline values: CDR1 LGHNA, CDR2 YNFKEQ. As DNA, the CDR3 is TGTGCCAGCAACCAAGAATGGACAGATGATGGTCACACCTTC. The encoded protein is CASNQEWTDDGHTF.